This TCR beta chain derives from a study of CD8 T cells in ankylosing spondylitis. This clonotype was recorded at least ten times. Its target is not known. J lost 0 bases, V lost 6 bases, and 7 bases had no gene match. This CDR3 has 16 amino acids. Germline CDR1 is MNHNS and CDR2 is SASEGT. Study-level results: The study identified a TCR beta motif of under ten highly homologous variants that appeared characteristic of ankylosing spondylitis blood.

MiXCR, run by TCRdb on the 5' RACE reads, gives a single entry per CDR3 protein. The top ten hold under 4.5% of the sample, which has 450,000 to 550,000 distinct CDR3 sequences, under 5.5% seen once. The chain carries TRBV6-1 and TRBJ2-1; 8 positions agree with TRBD2. Material for sequencing was blood, either unsorted or a sorted T cell fraction (not recorded which). This clonotype was sampled from a male donor with ankylosing spondylitis. CDR3 amino acids: CASRSVAGSSYNEQFF. In nucleotides, the CDR3 is TGTGCCAGCAGATCTGTAGCGGGGAGCTCCTACAATGAGCAGTTCTTC.